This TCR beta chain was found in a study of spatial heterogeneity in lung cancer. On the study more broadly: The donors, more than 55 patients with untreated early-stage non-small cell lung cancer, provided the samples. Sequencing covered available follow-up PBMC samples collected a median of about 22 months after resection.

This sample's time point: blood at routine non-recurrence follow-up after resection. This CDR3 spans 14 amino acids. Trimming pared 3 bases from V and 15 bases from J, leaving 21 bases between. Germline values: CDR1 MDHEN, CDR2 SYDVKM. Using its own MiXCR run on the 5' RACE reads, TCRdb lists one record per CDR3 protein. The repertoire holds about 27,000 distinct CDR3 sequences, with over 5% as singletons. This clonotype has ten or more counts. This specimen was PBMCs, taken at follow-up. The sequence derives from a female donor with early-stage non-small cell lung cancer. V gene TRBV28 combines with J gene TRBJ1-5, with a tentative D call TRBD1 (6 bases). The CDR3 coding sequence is TGTGCCAGCAGTTTCCAAAGCGTTCGGGGGGCATGGCATTTT. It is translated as CASSFQSVRGAWHF.